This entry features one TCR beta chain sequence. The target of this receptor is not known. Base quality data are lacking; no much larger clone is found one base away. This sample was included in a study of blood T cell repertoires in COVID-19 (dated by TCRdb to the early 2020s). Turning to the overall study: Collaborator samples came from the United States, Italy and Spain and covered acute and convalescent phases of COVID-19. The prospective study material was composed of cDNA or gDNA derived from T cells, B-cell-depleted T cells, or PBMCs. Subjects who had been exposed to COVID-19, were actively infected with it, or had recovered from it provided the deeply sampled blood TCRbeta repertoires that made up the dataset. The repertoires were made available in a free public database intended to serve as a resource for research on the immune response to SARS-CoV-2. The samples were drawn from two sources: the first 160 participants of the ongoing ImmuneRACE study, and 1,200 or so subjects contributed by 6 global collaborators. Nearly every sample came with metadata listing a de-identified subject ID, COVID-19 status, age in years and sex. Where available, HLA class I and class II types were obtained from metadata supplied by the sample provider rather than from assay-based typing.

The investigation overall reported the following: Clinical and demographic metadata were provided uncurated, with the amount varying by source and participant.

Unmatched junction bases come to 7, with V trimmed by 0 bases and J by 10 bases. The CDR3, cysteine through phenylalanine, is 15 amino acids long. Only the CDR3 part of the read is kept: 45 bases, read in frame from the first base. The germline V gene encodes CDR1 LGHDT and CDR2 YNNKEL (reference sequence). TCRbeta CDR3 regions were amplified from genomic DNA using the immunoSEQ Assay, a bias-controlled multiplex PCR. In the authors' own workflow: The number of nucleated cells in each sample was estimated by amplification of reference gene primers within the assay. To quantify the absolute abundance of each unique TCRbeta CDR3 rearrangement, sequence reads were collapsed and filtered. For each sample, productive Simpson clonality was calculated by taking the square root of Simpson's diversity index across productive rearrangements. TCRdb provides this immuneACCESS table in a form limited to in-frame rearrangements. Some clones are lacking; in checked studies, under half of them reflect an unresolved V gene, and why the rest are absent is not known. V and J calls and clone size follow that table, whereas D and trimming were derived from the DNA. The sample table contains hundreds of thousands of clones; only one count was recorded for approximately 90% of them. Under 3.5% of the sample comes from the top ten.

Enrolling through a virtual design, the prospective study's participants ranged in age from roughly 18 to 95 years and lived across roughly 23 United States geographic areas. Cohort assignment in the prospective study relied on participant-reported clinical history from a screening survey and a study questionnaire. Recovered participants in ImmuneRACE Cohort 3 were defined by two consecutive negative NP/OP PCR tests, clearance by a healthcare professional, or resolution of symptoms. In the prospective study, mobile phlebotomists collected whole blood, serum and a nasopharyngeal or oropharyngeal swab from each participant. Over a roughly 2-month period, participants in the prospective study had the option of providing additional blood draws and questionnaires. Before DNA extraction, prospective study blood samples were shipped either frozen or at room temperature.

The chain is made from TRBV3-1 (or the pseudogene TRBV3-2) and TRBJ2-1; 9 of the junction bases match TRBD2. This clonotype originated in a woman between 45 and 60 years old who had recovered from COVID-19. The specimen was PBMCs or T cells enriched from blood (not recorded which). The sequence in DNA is TGTGCCAGCAGCCAAGAATGGGTAGCGGGAGACGAGCAGTTCTTC. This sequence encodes CASSQEWVAGDEQFF.